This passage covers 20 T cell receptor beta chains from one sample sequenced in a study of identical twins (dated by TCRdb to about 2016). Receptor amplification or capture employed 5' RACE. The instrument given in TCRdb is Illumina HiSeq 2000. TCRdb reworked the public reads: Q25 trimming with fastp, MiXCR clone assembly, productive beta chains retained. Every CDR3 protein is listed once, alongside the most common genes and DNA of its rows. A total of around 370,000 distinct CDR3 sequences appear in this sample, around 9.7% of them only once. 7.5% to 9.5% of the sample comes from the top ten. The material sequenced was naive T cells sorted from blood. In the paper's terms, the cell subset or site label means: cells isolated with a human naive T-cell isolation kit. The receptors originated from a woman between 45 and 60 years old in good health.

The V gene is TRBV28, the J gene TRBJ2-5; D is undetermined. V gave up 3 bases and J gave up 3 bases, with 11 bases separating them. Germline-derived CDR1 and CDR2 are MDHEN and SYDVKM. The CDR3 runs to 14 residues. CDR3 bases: TGTGCCAGCAGTTTCCACCGACTGGAAGAGACCCAGTACTTC. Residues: CASSFHRLEETQYF.

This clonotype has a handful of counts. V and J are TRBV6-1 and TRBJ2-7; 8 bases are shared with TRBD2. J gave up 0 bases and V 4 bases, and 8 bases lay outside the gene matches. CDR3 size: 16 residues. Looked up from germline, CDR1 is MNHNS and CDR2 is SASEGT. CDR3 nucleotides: TGTGCCAGCAGTGGAATGCTAGCGGGTAGCTCCTACGAGCAGTACTTC. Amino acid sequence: CASSGMLAGSSYEQYF.

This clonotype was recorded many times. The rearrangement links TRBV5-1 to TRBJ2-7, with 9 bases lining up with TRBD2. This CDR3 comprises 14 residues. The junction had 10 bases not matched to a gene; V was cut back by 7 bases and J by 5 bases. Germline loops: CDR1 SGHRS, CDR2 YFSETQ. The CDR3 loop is CASRTGLAGDEQYF. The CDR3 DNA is TGCGCCAGCCGCACGGGACTAGCAGGGGACGAGCAGTACTTC. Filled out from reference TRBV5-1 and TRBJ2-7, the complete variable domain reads KAGVTQTPRYLIKTRGQQVTLSCSPISGHRSVSWYQQTPGQGLQFLFEYFSETQRNKGNFPGRFSGRQFSNSRSEMNVSTLELGDSALYLCASRTGLAGDEQYFGPGTRLTVT.

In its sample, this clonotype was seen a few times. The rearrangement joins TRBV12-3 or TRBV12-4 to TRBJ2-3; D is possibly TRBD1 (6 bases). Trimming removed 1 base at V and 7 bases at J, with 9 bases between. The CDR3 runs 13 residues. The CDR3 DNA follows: TGTGCCAGCAGTTTAGGTGGGGGCCATACGCAGTATTTT. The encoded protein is CASSLGGGHTQYF.

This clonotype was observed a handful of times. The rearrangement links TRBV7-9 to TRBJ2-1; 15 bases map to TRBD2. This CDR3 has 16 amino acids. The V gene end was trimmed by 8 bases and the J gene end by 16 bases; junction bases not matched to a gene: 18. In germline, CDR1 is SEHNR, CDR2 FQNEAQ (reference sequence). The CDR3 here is CASEVVGLAGGPEDFF. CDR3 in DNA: TGTGCCAGCGAAGTAGTCGGACTAGCGGGAGGGCCTGAAGACTTCTTC.

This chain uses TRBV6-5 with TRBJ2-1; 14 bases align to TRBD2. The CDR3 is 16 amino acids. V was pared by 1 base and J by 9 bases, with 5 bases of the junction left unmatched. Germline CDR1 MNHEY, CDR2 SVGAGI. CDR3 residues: CASSYLPTSGRAEQFF. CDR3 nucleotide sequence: TGTGCCAGCAGTTACTTGCCGACTAGCGGGAGGGCTGAGCAGTTCTTC.

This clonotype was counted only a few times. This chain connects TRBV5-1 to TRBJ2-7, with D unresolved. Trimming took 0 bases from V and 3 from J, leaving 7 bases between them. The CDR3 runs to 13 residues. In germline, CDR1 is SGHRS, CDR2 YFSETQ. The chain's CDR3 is CASSLALFYEQYV. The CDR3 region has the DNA TGCGCCAGCAGCTTGGCCTTGTTCTACGAGCAGTACGTC.

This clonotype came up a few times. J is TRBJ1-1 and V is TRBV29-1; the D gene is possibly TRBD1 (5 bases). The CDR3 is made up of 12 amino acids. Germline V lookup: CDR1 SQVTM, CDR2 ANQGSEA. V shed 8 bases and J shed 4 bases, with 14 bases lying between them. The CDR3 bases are TGCAGCTCACTGGTTGGGGGCACTGAAGCTTTCTTT. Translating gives CSSLVGGTEAFF.

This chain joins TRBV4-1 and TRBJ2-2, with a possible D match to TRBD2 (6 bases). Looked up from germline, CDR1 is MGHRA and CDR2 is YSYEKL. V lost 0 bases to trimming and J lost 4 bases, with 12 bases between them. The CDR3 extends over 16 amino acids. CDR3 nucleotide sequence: TGCGCCAGCAGCCAAGATCCGGGAGTGAGCACCGGGGAGCTGTTTTTT. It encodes CASSQDPGVSTGELFF.

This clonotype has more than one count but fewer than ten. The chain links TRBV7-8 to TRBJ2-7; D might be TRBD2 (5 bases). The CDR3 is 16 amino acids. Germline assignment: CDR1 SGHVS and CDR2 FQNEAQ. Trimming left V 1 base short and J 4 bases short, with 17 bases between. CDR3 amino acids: CASSLGRTSLRYEQYF. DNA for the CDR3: TGTGCCAGCAGCTTAGGGAGGACCTCTCTGAGGTACGAGCAGTACTTC.

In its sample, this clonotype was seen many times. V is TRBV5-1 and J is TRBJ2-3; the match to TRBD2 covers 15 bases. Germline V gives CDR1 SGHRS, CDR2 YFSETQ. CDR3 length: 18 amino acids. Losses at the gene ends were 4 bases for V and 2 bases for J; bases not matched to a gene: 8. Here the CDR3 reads CASSPGLAGGQYTDTQYF. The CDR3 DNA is TGCGCCAGCAGCCCCGGACTAGCGGGAGGGCAATACACAGATACGCAGTATTTT.

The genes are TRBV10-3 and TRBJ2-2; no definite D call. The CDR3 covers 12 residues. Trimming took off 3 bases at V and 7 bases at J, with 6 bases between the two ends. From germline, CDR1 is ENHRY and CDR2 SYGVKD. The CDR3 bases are TGTGCCATCAGTGACGTTAGCGGGGAGCTGTTTTTT. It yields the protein CAISDVSGELFF.

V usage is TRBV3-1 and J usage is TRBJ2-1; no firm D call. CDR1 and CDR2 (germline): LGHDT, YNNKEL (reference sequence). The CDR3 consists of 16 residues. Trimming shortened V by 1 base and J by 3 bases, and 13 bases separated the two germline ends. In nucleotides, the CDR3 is TGTGCCAGCAGCCAAGGATTGACAAGCAGCTACAATGAGCAGTTCTTC. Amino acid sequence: CASSQGLTSSYNEQFF.

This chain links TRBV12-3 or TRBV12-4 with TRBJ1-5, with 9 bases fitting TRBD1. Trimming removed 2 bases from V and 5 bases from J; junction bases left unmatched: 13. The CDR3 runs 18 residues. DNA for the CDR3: TGTGCCAGCAGTTTAATCTGGGACAGGGAAAGGAGGGATCAGCCCCAGCATTTT. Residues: CASSLIWDRERRDQPQHF.

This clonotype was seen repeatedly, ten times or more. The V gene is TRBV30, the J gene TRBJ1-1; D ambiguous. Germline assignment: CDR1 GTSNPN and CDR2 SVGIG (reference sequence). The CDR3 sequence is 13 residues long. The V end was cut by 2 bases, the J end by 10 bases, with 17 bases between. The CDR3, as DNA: TGTGCCTGGAGTTCGCTTCTACCACCTGGAGCTTTCTTT. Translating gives CAWSSLLPPGAFF.

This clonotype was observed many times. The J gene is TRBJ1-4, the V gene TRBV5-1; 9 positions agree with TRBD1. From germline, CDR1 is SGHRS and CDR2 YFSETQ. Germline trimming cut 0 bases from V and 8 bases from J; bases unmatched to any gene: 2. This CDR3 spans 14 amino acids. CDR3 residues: CASSLEGTGEKLFF. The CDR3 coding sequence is TGCGCCAGCAGCTTGGAGGGGACAGGGGAAAAACTGTTTTTT. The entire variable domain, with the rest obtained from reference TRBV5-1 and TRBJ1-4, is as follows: KAGVTQTPRYLIKTRGQQVTLSCSPISGHRSVSWYQQTPGQGLQFLFEYFSETQRNKGNFPGRFSGRQFSNSRSEMNVSTLELGDSALYLCASSLEGTGEKLFFGSGTQLSVL.

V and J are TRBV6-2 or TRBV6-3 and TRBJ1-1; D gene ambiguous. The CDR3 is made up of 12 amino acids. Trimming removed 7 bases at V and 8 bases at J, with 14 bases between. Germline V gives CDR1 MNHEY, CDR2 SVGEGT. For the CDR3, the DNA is TGTGCCAGCACCCACCTAGGACTCGAAGCTTTCTTT. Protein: CASTHLGLEAFF.

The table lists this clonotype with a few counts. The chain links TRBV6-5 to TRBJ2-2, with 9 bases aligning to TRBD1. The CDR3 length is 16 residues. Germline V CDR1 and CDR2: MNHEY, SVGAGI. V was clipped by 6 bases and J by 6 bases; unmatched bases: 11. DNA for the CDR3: TGTGCCAGCAGCAGACCCGGGACAGGGTCGGCCGGGGAGCTGTTTTTT. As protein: CASSRPGTGSAGELFF.

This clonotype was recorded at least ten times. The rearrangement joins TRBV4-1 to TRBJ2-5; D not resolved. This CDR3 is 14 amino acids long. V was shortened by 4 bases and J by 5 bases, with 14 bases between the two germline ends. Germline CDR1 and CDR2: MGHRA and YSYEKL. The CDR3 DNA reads TGCGCCAGCAGCCTAGTAACGAATCTGGAGACCCAGTACTTC. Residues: CASSLVTNLETQYF.

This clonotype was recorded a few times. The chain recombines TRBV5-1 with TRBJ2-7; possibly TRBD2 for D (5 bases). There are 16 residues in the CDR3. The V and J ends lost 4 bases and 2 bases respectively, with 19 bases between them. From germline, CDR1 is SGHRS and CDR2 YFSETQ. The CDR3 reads CASSTLPQKAAYEQYF. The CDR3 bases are TGCGCCAGCAGCACCCTACCACAGAAAGCGGCCTACGAGCAGTACTTC.